The 25 T cell receptor beta chains in this list originate from one sample, sequenced in a study of blood T cell repertoires in COVID-19. Profiling relied on immunoSEQ multiplex PCR, and the TCRdb table lists in-frame clones only, not all of them. The table has 300,000 to 400,000 clones, approximately 90% seen once. Sequencing input: PBMCs or T cells enriched from blood (not recorded which). The source is a woman aged 25-40 years with acute COVID-19.

The chain employs TRBV7-2 and TRBJ2-7, with 10 bases that match TRBD1. Looked up from germline, CDR1 is SGHTA and CDR2 is FQGNSA. Unmatched junction bases numbered 11, after V lost 5 bases and J lost 7 bases. The CDR3 spans 15 residues. This CDR3 reads CASSVRDRGAGEQYF. The CDR3 region has the DNA TGTGCCAGCAGCGTCCGGGACAGGGGCGCGGGGGAGCAGTACTTC.

This chain links TRBV6-5 with TRBJ2-7; 7 bases line up with TRBD1. The CDR3 is made up of 14 amino acids. V was pared by 7 bases and J by 0 bases, with 6 bases of the junction left unmatched. Per the germline V gene, CDR1 is MNHEY and CDR2 is SVGAGI. In DNA form, the CDR3 reads TGTGCCAGCATGCCGGGACAGAGCTCCTACGAGCAGTACTTC. Amino acids: CASMPGQSSYEQYF.

The chain is built from TRBV7-2 and TRBJ2-3; D possibly corresponds to TRBD1 (6 bases). This CDR3 region has 14 residues. Germline CDR1 SGHTA, CDR2 FQGNSA. The V gene lost 5 bases and the J gene lost 9 bases, with 18 bases spanning the gap. The DNA for the CDR3 is TGTGCCAGCAGCGTCTCAACAGGGAGTCAAACGCAGTATTTT. Its protein product is CASSVSTGSQTQYF.

The chain joins TRBV18 to TRBJ1-1, with D maybe TRBD1 (5 bases). V lost 3 bases and J lost 0, with 20 bases in between. The germline gives CDR1 KGHSH, CDR2 LQKENI. CDR3 length: 18 amino acids. CDR3 bases: TGTGCCAGCTCACCGCCAGGAAGGAGGGGATCAATGAACACTGAAGCTTTCTTT. Its protein product is CASSPPGRRGSMNTEAFF.

This chain links TRBV10-1 with TRBJ1-1, with 8 bases matching TRBD1. The CDR3 runs 15 residues. V trimming: 0 bases; J trimming: 10 bases; junction bases outside the gene matches: 10. In germline, CDR1 is WNHNN, CDR2 SYGVQD (reference sequence). CDR3: CASSESGTGFVGAFF. The DNA of the CDR3 is TGCGCCAGCAGTGAGTCCGGGACAGGATTTGTCGGAGCTTTCTTT.

The chain combines TRBV13 with TRBJ2-2; TRBD2 agrees at 12 bases. Germline CDR1 PRHDT, CDR2 FYEKMQ (reference sequence). Trimming cost V 5 bases and J 6 bases; bases outside gene matches: 7. The CDR3 is 16 residues long. DNA for the CDR3: TGTGCCAGCAGCACCCGGACTAGCGGGGTACCCGGGGAGCTGTTTTTT. Translation: CASSTRTSGVPGELFF.

The chain has TRBV6-6 and TRBJ1-5; the D is unclear. Germline V gene sequence: CDR1 MNHNY, CDR2 SVGAGI (reference sequence). The germline V and J ends were trimmed by 5 bases and 3 bases, with 23 bases remaining between them. This CDR3 region has 18 residues. The CDR3 sequence: CASSPGFLGREVNQPQHF. The CDR3 region has the DNA TGTGCCAGCAGTCCCGGGTTCCTCGGGAGGGAGGTCAATCAGCCCCAGCATTTT.

In DNA form, the CDR3 reads TGCGCCAGCAGCTTTGAAGGGACAGGGACCTACGAGCAGTACTTC. It translates to CASSFEGTGTYEQYF. The J gene is TRBJ2-7, the V gene TRBV5-1; 9 positions agree with TRBD1. Germline loops: CDR1 SGHRS, CDR2 YFSETQ. The CDR3 covers 15 residues. The J segment lost 2 bases and the V segment lost 2 bases, leaving 5 bases of the junction unmatched.

In the case of this clone: This specimen includes other DNA sequences encoding the same CDR3. This chain joins TRBV6-5 and TRBJ2-7; 7 nucleotides match TRBD2. Germline V gene sequence: CDR1 MNHEY, CDR2 SVGAGI. After removal of 2 bases from V and 3 bases from J, the junction contained 4 bases not matched to a gene. The CDR3 has 14 residues. The CDR3 region has the DNA TGTGCCAGCAGTTACGGGAGGGGTAGCTACGAGCAGTACTTC. This codes for CASSYGRGSYEQYF.

V gene TRBV20-1 combines with J gene TRBJ1-4; possibly TRBD1 for D (6 bases). CDR3 length equals 15 residues. Per germline, CDR1 DFQATT and CDR2 SNEGSKA (reference sequence). Trimming left V 3 bases short and J 7 bases short, with 18 bases between. CDR3 residues: CSASSPRGGSEKLFF. The CDR3 DNA reads TGCAGTGCTAGTAGCCCCAGGGGTGGGAGTGAAAAACTGTTTTTT.

The V call is TRBV18, the J call TRBJ1-3; 7 positions match TRBD1. Germline values: CDR1 KGHSH, CDR2 LQKENI. This CDR3 is built from 16 residues. J lost 3 bases, V lost 3 bases, and 8 bases had no gene match. The CDR3 coding sequence is TGTGCCAGCTCACCGACTTCAGGGGGAAGTGGAAACACCATATATTTT. Translating it yields CASSPTSGGSGNTIYF.

This rearrangement joins TRBV14 to TRBJ2-6, with TRBD1 matching 7 bases. J gave up 0 bases and V 4 bases, and 0 bases lay outside the gene matches. The germline CDR1 and CDR2 sequences are SGHDN and FVKESK. This CDR3 is 15 amino acids long. The CDR3 is CASSRQGSGANVLTF. The CDR3 DNA reads TGTGCCAGCAGCCGACAGGGCTCTGGGGCCAACGTCCTGACTTTC.

V gene TRBV6-1 combines with J gene TRBJ2-5, with 7 nucleotides matching TRBD1. The CDR3 is 16 residues long. The trim removed 3 bases at V and 2 bases at J, leaving 9 bases unmatched. Germline V gene sequence: CDR1 MNHNS, CDR2 SASEGT. CDR3 in amino acids: CASSDGSGGGQETQYF. The CDR3, as DNA: TGTGCCAGCAGTGACGGCTCAGGGGGTGGGCAAGAGACCCAGTACTTC.

This clone was counted a few times. CDR3 loop: CASRTTGFNSSEKLFF. CDR3 sequence (DNA): TGTGCCAGCAGGACAACAGGGTTCAATTCCAGTGAAAAACTGTTTTTT. The gene calls are TRBV5-4 and TRBJ1-4; D perhaps matches TRBD1 (6 bases). Germline CDR1 reads SGHNT; CDR2 reads YYREEE (reference sequence). Between the trimmed V and J ends, which lost 5 bases and 7 bases, there was a span of 21 bases. This CDR3 has 16 amino acids.

The chain has TRBV24-1 and TRBJ2-7, with a weak D call TRBD1 (6 bases). Per germline, CDR1 KGHDR and CDR2 SFDVKD. V was trimmed by 2 bases and J by 5 bases, leaving 15 bases between them. The CDR3 has 15 amino acids. The chain's CDR3 is CATSDYGRGSHEQYF. The CDR3 DNA reads as TGTGCCACCAGTGATTACGGCAGGGGATCGCACGAGCAGTACTTC.

This sequence joins TRBV12-3 or TRBV12-4 and TRBJ2-3; D might be TRBD2 (6 bases). V was cut by 10 bases and J by 2 bases, with 13 bases left in between. This CDR3 is built from 13 residues. The CDR3 coding sequence is TGTGCCACCAGGGAGGTCTACACAGATACGCAGTATTTT. It codes for CATREVYTDTQYF.

V is TRBV18 and J is TRBJ1-2; 8 bases align to TRBD1. The germline gives CDR1 KGHSH, CDR2 LQKENI. CDR3 length: 17 amino acids. With 3 bases clipped from V and 0 bases from J, the junction kept 9 bases outside the gene matches. The CDR3 nucleotides are TGTGCCAGCTCACCCGGACAGGGAAAGGTTACTAACTATGGCTACACCTTC. Translated, it gives CASSPGQGKVTNYGYTF.

The chain carries TRBV20-1 and TRBJ2-3, with D tentatively TRBD1 (5 bases). Germline V gene lookup returns CDR1 DFQATT and CDR2 SNEGSKA (reference sequence). The germline V and J ends were trimmed by 3 bases and 0 bases, with 13 bases remaining between them. The CDR3 is made up of 15 amino acids. The CDR3 loop reads CSASLGAASTDTQYF. In DNA, the CDR3 is TGCAGTGCTAGTCTTGGGGCGGCTAGCACAGATACGCAGTATTTT.

The CDR3 bases are TGTGCCAGCAGCTCCCGCCCGGGACAGGGGGCAGGGTACTTC. This translates into CASSSRPGQGAGYF. The chain carries TRBV5-6 and TRBJ2-7; TRBD1 matches 12 bases. CDR3 length: 14 amino acids. Germline trimming cut 3 bases from V and 12 bases from J; bases unmatched to any gene: 10. Germline-derived CDR1 and CDR2 are SGHDT and YYEEEE.

The CDR3 bases are TGTGCCAGCAGCTCTCGACTACAGGGTGGAGATGGCTACACCTTC. Its translation: CASSSRLQGGDGYTF. The V gene is TRBV7-9, the J gene TRBJ1-2; possible D gene TRBD1, 6 bases. The CDR3 runs 15 residues. Trimming pared 4 bases from V and 6 bases from J, leaving 18 bases between. Germline V gene sequence: CDR1 SEHNR, CDR2 FQNEAQ (reference sequence).

J is TRBJ1-3 and V is TRBV12-5; the match to TRBD1 covers 7 bases. This CDR3 spans 16 amino acids. The ends lost 9 bases at V and 0 bases at J; junction bases unmatched: 11. CDR1 and CDR2 from the germline V gene are LGHNT and FRNRAP. CDR3 sequence (DNA): TGTGCTAGGTCCGTAGGGACAGAGAGCTCTGGAAACACCATATATTTT. Its protein is CARSVGTESSGNTIYF.

In the case of this clone: The same CDR3 can be traced to other DNA sequences in this sample. The CDR3, as DNA: TGCGCCAGCAGCCAAGCGGGGAGTCCCTACGAGCAGTACTTC. Its protein product is CASSQAGSPYEQYF. The V gene is TRBV4-1, the J gene TRBJ2-7; TRBD2 might be the D (5 bases). Trimming took 1 base from V and 2 from J, leaving 9 bases between them. The CDR3 is made up of 14 amino acids. The germline V gene encodes CDR1 MGHRA and CDR2 YSYEKL.

The V gene is TRBV3-1 (or the pseudogene TRBV3-2), the J gene TRBJ1-3; tentative D call: TRBD1 (6 bases). CDR1 and CDR2 (germline): LGHDT, YNNKEL (reference sequence). The CDR3 length is 14 residues. V lost 4 bases to trimming and J lost 4 bases, with 11 bases between them. The CDR3 is CASSRWGLGNTIYF. The CDR3 coding sequence is TGTGCCAGCAGCCGTTGGGGGCTCGGAAACACCATATATTTT.

The chain couples TRBV6-2 or TRBV6-3 to TRBJ2-7, with TRBD2 matching 7 bases. This CDR3 is built from 14 residues. Germline CDR1 and CDR2: MNHEY and SVGEGT. V was pared by 5 bases and J by 5 bases, with 9 bases of the junction left unmatched. The CDR3 nucleotides read TGTGCCAGCAGTCCATGGCGGGGGACCGACGAGCAGTACTTC. This gives the protein CASSPWRGTDEQYF.

This rearrangement joins TRBV27 to TRBJ1-6; tentative D call: TRBD1 (6 bases). The CDR3 loop spans 15 amino acids. The germline V gene encodes CDR1 MNHEY and CDR2 SMNVEV (reference sequence). V was clipped by 6 bases and J by 3 bases, with 12 bases between them. CDR3 residues: CASRREGHYNSPLHF. CDR3 coding DNA: TGTGCCAGCAGACGCGAGGGACACTATAATTCACCCCTCCACTTT.